Sequencing of this T cell receptor beta chain was carried out in a study of OX40 agonist ivuxolimab in advanced cancers. Study information: Partial responses were recorded for three patients, including one with hepatocellular carcinoma and two with cutaneous melanoma. Study findings and constraints: Among the least clonally expanded were partial responders at 0.1-3.0 mg/kg. Part of the nonresponder group also had normalized T-cell clonal expansion that was low.

Sequenced by immunoSEQ multiplex PCR; TCRdb stores in-frame clones only, minus some. The table includes 35,000 to 40,000 clones, around 87% detected once. V lost 4 bases and J lost 6; bases outside the gene matches: 8. The V gene's germline CDR1 is MGHRA and CDR2 YSYEKL. The CDR3 is 15 amino acids. Worth noting for this clone: The antigen is unknown.

The source material was CD4+ or CD8+ T cells sorted from blood, sampled in a trial of the OX40 agonist ivuxolimab. The chain has TRBV4-1 and TRBJ1-2; TRBD1 agrees at 10 bases. The clonotype was recovered from an adult with an advanced solid tumor such as melanoma, head and neck, liver or kidney cancer. CDR3 amino acids: CASSPSRTGGDGYTF. The CDR3 nucleotides read TGCGCCAGCAGCCCCTCCCGGACAGGGGGAGATGGCTACACCTTC.